These T cell receptor beta chains were read from a single sample in a study of cytomegalovirus exposure and HLA in healthy donors. Method: immunoSEQ multiplex PCR; TCRdb's copy keeps in-frame clones and lacks some. This repertoire shows roughly 150,000 clones, around 75% found once; its top ten account for 1.2% to 1.5%. The material sequenced was PBMCs. These receptors were collected from a man younger than 35 in good health and CMV-seronegative. Both conserved end residues are part of each CDR3. Fields, in order: D gene, J gene, clone size, V gene, CDR3 DNA, CDR3 protein. D genes are given only for firm matches. Only some rows state a clone size, as once, few, many or a class for expanded clones.

TRBD2 TRBJ2-1 NA TRBV9 TGTGCCAGCAGCGTAGGCGGGAGAGGCTACAATGAGCAGTTCTTC CASSVGGRGYNEQFF
NA TRBJ2-5 NA TRBV25-1 TGTGCCAGCAGTGAATCTCCGTCGGAGACCCAGTACTTC CASSESPSETQYF
TRBD2 TRBJ2-7 NA TRBV11-2 TGTGCCAGCAGCTTAATACCTAGCGGGAGTGACGAGCAGTACTTC CASSLIPSGSDEQYF
NA TRBJ1-6 NA TRBV7-2 TGTGCCAGTAACCCGGGAATCAATTCACCCCTCCACTTT CASNPGINSPLHF
NA TRBJ2-1 NA TRBV6-5 TGTGCCAGCAGTTTGGGGGGAAGGGGCAATGAGCAGTTCTTC CASSLGGRGNEQFF
NA TRBJ2-7 once TRBV19 TGTGCCAGTAGTATGACAACGGACTCCTACGAGCAGTACTTC CASSMTTDSYEQYF
NA TRBJ1-5 NA TRBV6-1 TGTGCCAGCAGTCCCCCCGGTCAGCCCCAGCATTTT CASSPPGQPQHF
NA TRBJ1-1 NA TRBV7-9 TGTTCCAGCAGCTTAGCGGGCGACACTGAAGCTTTCTTT CSSSLAGDTEAFF
NA TRBJ1-1 few TRBV5-1 TGCGCCAGCAGCTTGACAGTGTCGAACACTGAAGCTTTCTTT CASSLTVSNTEAFF
TRBD1 TRBJ1-1 NA TRBV5-8 TGTGCCAGCAGACCCTCGGACAGGGACACTGAAGCTTTCTTT CASRPSDRDTEAFF
TRBD2 TRBJ2-7 few TRBV4-2 TGTGCCAGCGGGGGGGGAGCGGGAGGTTACGAGCAGTACTTC CASGGGAGGYEQYF
NA TRBJ2-7 NA TRBV5-5 TGTGCCAGCAGCTTCCAGGGCGTCAACGAGCAGTACTTC CASSFQGVNEQYF
NA TRBJ1-2 few TRBV5-1 TGCGCCAGCAGCTTACCAGACAGCAACTATGGCTACACCTTC CASSLPDSNYGYTF
NA TRBJ2-1 NA TRBV9 TGTGCCAGCAGCGTAGCCAGGTTCTCCTACAATGAGCAGTTCTTC CASSVARFSYNEQFF
TRBD1 TRBJ2-2 NA TRBV19 TGTGCCAGTACTGACACAGGGGGGAACACCGGGGAGCTGTTTTTT CASTDTGGNTGELFF
NA TRBJ2-7 NA TRBV5-4 TGTGCCAGCAACCACCCCAACTTCCCCTACGAGCAGTACTTC CASNHPNFPYEQYF
TRBD2 TRBJ2-5 NA TRBV7-2 TGTGCCAGCAGCTTAGGGTTAGCGGGAGGGGGGACCCAGTACTTC CASSLGLAGGGTQYF
TRBD1 TRBJ2-6 few TRBV19 TGTGCCAGTAGTCACGACCGCCGGGACAGCTATTTCTCTGGGGCCAACGTCCTGACTTTC CASSHDRRDSYFSGANVLTF
TRBD2 TRBJ2-2 NA TRBV7-2 TGTGCCAGCACCATCGGACTAGCGGGAGTTATGGGGACCGGGGAGCTGTTTTTT CASTIGLAGVMGTGELFF
NA TRBJ2-2 NA TRBV18 TGTGCCAGCTCACCACAACGGGAGCCCACCGGGGAGCTGTTTTTT CASSPQREPTGELFF
NA TRBJ2-6 few TRBV27 TGTGCCAGCACCCTCGGTCCCGGCTCTGGGGCCAACGTCCTGACTTTC CASTLGPGSGANVLTF
NA TRBJ1-4 NA TRBV15 TGTGCCACCAGCATTTCAAGGAGGTCGAAAAAACTGTTTTTT CATSISRRSKKLFF
TRBD1 TRBJ1-1 NA TRBV5-4 TGTGCCAGCAGCTTGGGACAGGGAGGCACTGAAGCTTTCTTT CASSLGQGGTEAFF
TRBD1 TRBJ2-4 NA TRBV14 TGTGCCAGCAGCCAAGGACAGGGGGCTTGGCTAGCCAAAAACATTCAGTACTTC CASSQGQGAWLAKNIQYF
NA TRBJ2-3 NA TRBV7-9 TGTGCCAGCAGCCCCTTCCAGGGTGCGCAGTATTTT CASSPFQGAQYF
TRBD1 TRBJ1-2 NA TRBV28 TGTGCCAGCAGTTTAGCGACAGGGACCGTCCAAAAGGGCTACACCTTC CASSLATGTVQKGYTF
NA TRBJ1-1 NA TRBV6-4 TGTGCCAGCATGAGGTGGACACCCATGACCCTCACTGAAGCTTTCTTT CASMRWTPMTLTEAFF
NA TRBJ2-7 NA TRBV9 TGTGCCAGCAGCCCCCGGCGGCAATCCTACGAGCAGTACTTC CASSPRRQSYEQYF
NA TRBJ2-1 NA TRBV19 TGTGCCAGTAGGTCTCGCGGGAAGGGCGATGAGCAGTTCTTC CASRSRGKGDEQFF
TRBD1 TRBJ1-2 NA TRBV27 TGTGCCAGCAGTCCCTCCCGGACAGGAGCCTATGGCTACACCTTC CASSPSRTGAYGYTF
TRBD2 TRBJ2-1 few TRBV19 TGTGCCAGTAGTGGGCTAGCGGGAGGGAATGAGCAGTTCTTC CASSGLAGGNEQFF
TRBD2 TRBJ2-7 few TRBV5-6 TGTGCCAGCAGCAGGGGACTAGCGGGAACCGAGCAGTACTTC CASSRGLAGTEQYF
NA TRBJ2-7 NA TRBV4-1 TGCGCCAGCAGCCAAGCGGTAAATACCTGCGAGCAGTACTTC CASSQAVNTCEQYF
TRBD2 TRBJ2-7 NA TRBV28 TGTGCCATCACGGGGACTAGCGGGTACGAGCAGTACTTC CAITGTSGYEQYF
NA TRBJ1-1 NA TRBV6-1 TGTGCCAGCATCCCCCTTCTTAACACTGAAGCTTTCTTT CASIPLLNTEAFF
TRBD1 TRBJ2-5 few TRBV15 TGTGCCACCAGCAGACAGGACAGGGGGAGAGAGACCCAGTACTTC CATSRQDRGRETQYF
TRBD2 TRBJ2-3 NA TRBV7-2 TGTGCCAGCAGCTTAGGACTAGCGGGGGATACGCAGTATTTT CASSLGLAGDTQYF
TRBD1 TRBJ1-2 NA TRBV4-1 TGCGCCAGCAGCCAAGACGGGGACAGGAGCTATGGCTACACCTTC CASSQDGDRSYGYTF
TRBD2 TRBJ2-1 NA TRBV12-5 TGTGCTAGTGGTTTTATGACTAGCGGGAGCTCCTACAATGAGCAGTTCTTC CASGFMTSGSSYNEQFF
TRBD1 TRBJ2-7 few TRBV5-1 TGCGCCAGCAGCCCACCTACCGGGACAGGTTCCTACGAGCAGTACTTC CASSPPTGTGSYEQYF
TRBD2 TRBJ2-7 NA TRBV7-6 TGTGCCAGCGGGATCGTAGCGGGAGGGCCCGAGCAGTACTTC CASGIVAGGPEQYF
NA TRBJ2-1 NA TRBV7-9 TGTTCCAGCAGCAAAGAGAATGAGCAGTTCTTC CSSSKENEQFF